This TCR beta chain is from a study of T cells in Graves' hyperthyroidism and ophthalmopathy. From RNA transcripts, TCR beta CDR3 regions were amplified. The HTBI primer set served for first-round RT-PCR of the TCR CDR3. TCRdb recomputed calls from the multiplex PCR reads with MiXCR, one row per CDR3 protein. The sample lists about 590,000 distinct CDR3 sequences, approximately 14% seen once, with around 7.3% in the top ten. Study observations and caveats: Ophthalmopathy and stable hyperthyroidism were separated by a 13 V-J model.

This clonotype has more than one count but fewer than ten. The antigen is not known. The CDR3 is 16 amino acids. CDR1 and CDR2 from the germline V gene are MNHNY and SVGAGI (reference sequence). The ends lost 2 bases at V and 6 bases at J; junction bases unmatched: 8. The receptor's source is a woman aged 25 to 45 with Graves' hyperthyroidism. Sample: blood. The chain joins TRBV6-6 to TRBJ2-1; 9 bases are shared with TRBD2. CDR3: CASSYGTSLKANEQFF. For the CDR3, the DNA is TGTGCCAGCAGTTACGGGACTAGCCTTAAAGCCAATGAGCAGTTCTTC.